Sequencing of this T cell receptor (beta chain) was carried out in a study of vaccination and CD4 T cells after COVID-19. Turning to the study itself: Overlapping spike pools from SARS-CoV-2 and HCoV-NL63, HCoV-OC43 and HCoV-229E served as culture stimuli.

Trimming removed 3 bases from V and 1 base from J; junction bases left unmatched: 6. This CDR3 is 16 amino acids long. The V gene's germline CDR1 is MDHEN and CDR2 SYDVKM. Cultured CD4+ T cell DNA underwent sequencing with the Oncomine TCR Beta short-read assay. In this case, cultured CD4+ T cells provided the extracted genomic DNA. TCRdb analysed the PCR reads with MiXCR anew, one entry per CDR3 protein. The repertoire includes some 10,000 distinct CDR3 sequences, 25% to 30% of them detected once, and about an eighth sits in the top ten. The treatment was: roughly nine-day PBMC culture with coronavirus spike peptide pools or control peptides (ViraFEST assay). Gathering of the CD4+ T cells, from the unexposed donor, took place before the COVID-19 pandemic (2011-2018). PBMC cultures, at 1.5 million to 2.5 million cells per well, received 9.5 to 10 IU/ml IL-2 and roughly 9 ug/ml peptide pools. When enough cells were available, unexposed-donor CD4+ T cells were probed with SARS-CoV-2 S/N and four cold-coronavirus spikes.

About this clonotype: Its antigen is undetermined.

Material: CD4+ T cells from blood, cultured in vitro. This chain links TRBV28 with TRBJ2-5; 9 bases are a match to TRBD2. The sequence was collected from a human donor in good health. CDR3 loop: CASSFWASGAQETQYF. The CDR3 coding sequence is TGTGCCAGCAGTTTTTGGGCTAGCGGGGCCCAAGAGACCCAGTACTTC.